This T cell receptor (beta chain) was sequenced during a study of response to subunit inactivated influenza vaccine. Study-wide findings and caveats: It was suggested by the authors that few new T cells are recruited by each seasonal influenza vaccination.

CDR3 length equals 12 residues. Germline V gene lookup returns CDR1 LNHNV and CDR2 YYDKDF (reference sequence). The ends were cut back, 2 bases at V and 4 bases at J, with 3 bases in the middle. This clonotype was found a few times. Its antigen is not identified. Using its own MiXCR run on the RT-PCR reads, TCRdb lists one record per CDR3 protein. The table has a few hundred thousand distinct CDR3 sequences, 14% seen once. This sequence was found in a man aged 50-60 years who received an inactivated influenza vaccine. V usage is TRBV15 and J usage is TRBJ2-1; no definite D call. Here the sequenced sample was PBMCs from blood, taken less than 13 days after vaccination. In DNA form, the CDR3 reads TGTGCCACCAGCAGACAGTACAATGAGCAGTTCTTC. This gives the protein CATSRQYNEQFF.